One sample yielded the 3 T cell receptor beta chains listed below, sequenced in a study of blood T cells in healthy people across ages. The second PCR ran about 6 to 12 cycles with a sample-barcoded 5' primer and J-beta primers. TCRdb recomputed calls from the 5' RACE reads with MiXCR, one row per CDR3 protein. The table includes around 1,500,000 distinct CDR3 sequences, approximately 28% detected once. Sequencing used blood. These receptors came from a woman between 25 and 40 years old in good health.

This clonotype was detected many times. V usage is TRBV18 and J usage is TRBJ1-2, with D perhaps TRBD1 (5 bases). V shed 0 bases and J shed 8 bases, with 13 bases lying between them. Germline CDR1 reads KGHSH; CDR2 reads LQKENI. This CDR3 has 14 amino acids. DNA of the CDR3: TGTGCCAGCTCACCACCGTCCGTAGGGGACGGCTACACCTTC. It specifies CASSPPSVGDGYTF. The variable domain in full, with the rest retrieved from reference TRBV18 and TRBJ1-2, is NAGVMQNPRHLVRRRGQEARLRCSPMKGHSHVYWYRQLPEEGLKFMVYLQKENIIDESGMPKERFSAEFPKEGPSILRIQQVVRGDSAAYFCASSPPSVGDGYTFGSGTRLTVV.

This chain joins TRBV14 and TRBJ1-6; TRBD1 agrees at 8 bases. Germline V gives CDR1 SGHDN, CDR2 FVKESK. The CDR3 has 17 residues. The V and J ends lost 1 base and 6 bases, in that order; junction bases with no gene match: 8. In DNA form, the CDR3 reads TGTGCCAGCAGCCAAGTCGGCTACACAGGGGGTAATTCACCCCTCCACTTT. It translates to CASSQVGYTGGNSPLHF.

This clonotype has at least ten counts. The V gene is TRBV6-2 or TRBV6-3, the J gene TRBJ2-7; tentatively, D is TRBD2 (6 bases). The germline V gene encodes CDR1 MNHEY and CDR2 SVGEGT. The V gene lost 0 bases and the J gene lost 1 base, with 7 bases spanning the gap. This CDR3 spans 14 amino acids. CDR3 sequence: CASSYSAGSYEQYF. Here the CDR3 DNA reads TGTGCCAGCAGTTACTCTGCGGGATCCTACGAGCAGTACTTC.